A single sample is the source of the 14 T cell receptor beta chains below, sequenced in a study of OX40 agonist ivuxolimab in advanced cancers. Method: immunoSEQ multiplex PCR; TCRdb's copy keeps in-frame clones and lacks some. Of some 50,000 clones listed, roughly four fifths were seen once; the top ten hold roughly 0.66%. The specimen comprised CD4+ or CD8+ T cells sorted from blood, sampled in a trial of the OX40 agonist ivuxolimab. These receptor sequences come from an adult with an advanced solid tumor such as melanoma, head and neck, liver or kidney cancer.

The gene calls are TRBV28 and TRBJ1-1, with D perhaps TRBD1 (5 bases). CDR1 is MDHEN, CDR2 SYDVKM, per germline. CDR3 length: 13 amino acids. The V gene lost 5 bases and the J gene lost 1 base, with 8 bases spanning the gap. The CDR3 bases are TGTGCCAGCAGTGGACACCAGAACACTGAAGCTTTCTTT. Encoded protein: CASSGHQNTEAFF.

This clone was counted only a few times. The genes are TRBV5-1 and TRBJ1-1; D call uncertain. CDR1 is SGHRS and CDR2 is YFSETQ in the germline V gene. The length of the CDR3 is 14 residues. V was cut by 0 bases and J by 6 bases, with 12 bases left in between. The CDR3 region is CASSLGDPVAEAFF. CDR3 DNA sequence: TGCGCCAGCAGCTTGGGCGATCCTGTGGCTGAAGCTTTCTTT.

This clone was seen a handful of times. The J gene is TRBJ2-5, the V gene TRBV6-5; maybe TRBD1 (6 bases). V was shortened by 3 bases and J by 4 bases, with 12 bases between the two germline ends. CDR1 and CDR2 from the germline V gene are MNHEY and SVGAGI. This CDR3 spans 14 amino acids. The CDR3 loop reads CASSYVGAGETQYF. The CDR3, as DNA: TGTGCCAGCAGTTATGTGGGGGCGGGAGAGACCCAGTACTTC.

The chain carries TRBV6-6 and TRBJ2-3, with 12 bases identical to TRBD2. The germline gives CDR1 MNHNY, CDR2 SVGAGI (reference sequence). The CDR3 spans 15 residues. With V trimmed by 7 bases and J by 1 base, 3 bases remained unmatched. The CDR3 DNA follows: TGTGCCAGCAACAGACTAGCGGGGGGCACAGATACGCAGTATTTT. Protein sequence: CASNRLAGGTDTQYF.

The CDR3 DNA is TGTGCCAGCATGAGAGAATACACAGATACGCAGTATTTT. It yields the protein CASMREYTDTQYF. The chain joins TRBV6-1 to TRBJ2-3; no definite D call. Trimming shortened V by 7 bases and J by 2 bases, and 10 bases separated the two germline ends. CDR3 length equals 13 residues. CDR1 is MNHNS and CDR2 is SASEGT in the germline V gene.

This clone was counted a few times. The V gene is TRBV27, the J gene TRBJ2-5, with 7 bases lining up with TRBD2. V was clipped by 10 bases and J by 2 bases; unmatched bases: 13. Germline CDR1 reads MNHEY; CDR2 reads SMNVEV (reference sequence). This CDR3 has 15 residues. This CDR3 is CATQVAWGGQETQYF. CDR3 DNA sequence: TGTGCCACCCAGGTTGCGTGGGGGGGACAAGAGACCCAGTACTTC.

The DNA of the CDR3 is TGTGCCAGCAGCTTACAGGGGAACTCTTACAATGAGCAGTTCTTC. Translation gives CASSLQGNSYNEQFF. The V and J genes are TRBV7-9 and TRBJ2-1, with D possibly TRBD1 on 6 matching bases. The V end lost 2 bases, the J end lost 4 bases, and 12 bases lay between the germline ends. The CDR3 contains 15 residues. Per the germline V gene, CDR1 is SEHNR and CDR2 is FQNEAQ (reference sequence).

This rearrangement joins TRBV6-1 to TRBJ1-1; a weak D match, TRBD1 (5 bases). CDR3 length equals 14 residues. V was shortened by 10 bases and J by 7 bases, with 22 bases between the two germline ends. The germline V gene has CDR1 MNHNS and CDR2 SASEGT. CDR3 amino acids: CATPPSWTSVEAFF. CDR3 bases: TGTGCCACCCCCCCGTCATGGACATCGGTTGAAGCTTTCTTT.

The genes are TRBV20-1 and TRBJ2-7; maybe TRBD2 (6 bases). The CDR3 is made up of 11 amino acids. The germline V gene has CDR1 DFQATT and CDR2 SNEGSKA (reference sequence). Trimming took off 1 base at V and 6 bases at J, with 7 bases between the two ends. CDR3 sequence (DNA): TGCAGTGCTAGAGGGGGACTCGAGCAGTACTTC. Its translation is CSARGGLEQYF.

V and J are TRBV27 and TRBJ2-5, with a possible D match to TRBD1 (5 bases). The V end was cut by 2 bases, the J end by 5 bases, with 18 bases between. Germline V CDR1 and CDR2: MNHEY, SMNVEV (reference sequence). The length of the CDR3 is 16 residues. In nucleotides, the CDR3 is TGTGCCAGCAGTTTACAGTACCCGGACAAAGGGGAGACCCAGTACTTC. Amino acids: CASSLQYPDKGETQYF.

CDR3 region: CASSIEAGVVYEQYF. Here the CDR3 DNA reads TGTGCCAGTAGTATAGAAGCGGGGGTAGTCTACGAGCAGTACTTC. J is TRBJ2-7 and V is TRBV19; TRBD2 matches at 8 bases. The CDR3 length is 15 residues. J was trimmed by 3 bases and V by 0 bases; bases with no gene match: 4. Per the germline V gene, CDR1 is LNHDA and CDR2 is SQIVND (reference sequence).

This clone was counted ten times or more. The chain has TRBV11-1 and TRBJ1-6, with D unresolved. Germline assignment: CDR1 SGHAT and CDR2 FQDESV (reference sequence). The CDR3 length is 16 residues. Trimming removed 2 bases from V and 7 bases from J, with 15 bases in between. The CDR3 nucleotides read TGTGCCAGCAGCTTACGAGGGTTTGTGGGAAATTCACCCCTCCACTTT. Translation gives CASSLRGFVGNSPLHF.

V is TRBV29-1 and J is TRBJ2-1, with D unclear. Per germline, CDR1 SQVTM and CDR2 ANQGSEA. The CDR3 runs 13 residues. V was clipped by 4 bases and J by 4 bases, with 11 bases between them. CDR3 bases: TGCAGCGTTGGAGTCCACGGATACAATGAGCAGTTCTTC. This sequence encodes CSVGVHGYNEQFF.

The J gene is TRBJ1-5, the V gene TRBV19; D not certain. The CDR3 loop spans 12 amino acids. CDR1 is LNHDA and CDR2 is SQIVND in the germline V gene (reference sequence). Trimming removed 3 bases at V and 5 bases at J, with 5 bases between. The CDR3 is CASSIPYQPQHF. Here the CDR3 DNA reads TGTGCCAGTAGTATTCCTTATCAGCCCCAGCATTTT.